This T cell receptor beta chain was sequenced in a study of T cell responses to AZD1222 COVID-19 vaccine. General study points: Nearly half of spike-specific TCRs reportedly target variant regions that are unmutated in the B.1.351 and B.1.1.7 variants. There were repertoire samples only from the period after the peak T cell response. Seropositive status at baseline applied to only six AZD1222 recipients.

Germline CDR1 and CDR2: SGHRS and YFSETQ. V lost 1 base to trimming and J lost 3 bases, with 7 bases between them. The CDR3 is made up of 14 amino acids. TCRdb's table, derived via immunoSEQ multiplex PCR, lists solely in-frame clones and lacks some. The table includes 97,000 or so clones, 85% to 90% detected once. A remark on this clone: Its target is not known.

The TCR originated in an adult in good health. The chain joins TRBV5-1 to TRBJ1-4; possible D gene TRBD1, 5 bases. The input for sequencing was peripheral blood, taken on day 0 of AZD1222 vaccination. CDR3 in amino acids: CASSLTGANEKLFF. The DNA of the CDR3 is TGCGCCAGCAGCTTGACAGGAGCTAATGAAAAACTGTTTTTT.